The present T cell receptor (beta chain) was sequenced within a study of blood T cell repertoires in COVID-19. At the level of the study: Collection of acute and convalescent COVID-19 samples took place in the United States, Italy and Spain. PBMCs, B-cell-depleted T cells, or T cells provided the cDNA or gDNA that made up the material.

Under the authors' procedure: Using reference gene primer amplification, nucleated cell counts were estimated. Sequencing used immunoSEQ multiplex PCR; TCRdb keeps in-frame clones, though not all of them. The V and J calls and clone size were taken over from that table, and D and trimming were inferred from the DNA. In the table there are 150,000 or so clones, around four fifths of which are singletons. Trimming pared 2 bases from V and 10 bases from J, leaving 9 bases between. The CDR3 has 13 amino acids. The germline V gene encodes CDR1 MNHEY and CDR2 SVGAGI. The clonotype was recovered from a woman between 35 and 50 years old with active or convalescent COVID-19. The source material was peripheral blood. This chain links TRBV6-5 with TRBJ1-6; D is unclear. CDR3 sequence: CASSYMAPSPLHF. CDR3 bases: TGTGCCAGCAGTTACATGGCACCCTCACCCCTCCACTTT.